This T cell receptor (beta chain) was found in a study of type 1 regulatory T cells (dated by TCRdb to the early 2020s). The study in broad terms: The study characterized an in vitro protocol that generated a Tr1-enriched, alloantigen-specific CD4 T cell product named T-allo10. T-allo10 was being tested clinically in patients with hematological malignancies who were undergoing allogeneic hematopoietic stem cell transplantation.

The CDR3 spans 15 residues, from the cysteine through the phenylalanine. The retained sequence is limited to the CDR3, 45 bases, with the frame set at the first base. The germline V gene yields SGDLS for CDR1 and YYNGEE for CDR2. V is trimmed back by 4 bases and J by 5 bases, and the junction contains 3 bases that no gene match accounts for. Donor-derived T-allo10 cells were described as specific for host alloantigens, anergic, and capable of alloantigen-specific suppression. This clonotype was detected a few times. The target of this receptor is not known. No qualities accompany the bases; no much larger clone lies one base away. Sequencing used an Illumina MiSeq. TCRdb reprocessed the public reads (quality trimming at Q25 with fastp, clone calling with MiXCR) and kept in-frame beta chains. One record per CDR3 amino acid sequence lists the most common genes and DNA. Here the sample has approximately 72,000 distinct CDR3 sequences; about 62% occur a single time. 7.6% of the sample belongs to the ten largest clones.

The sequence was collected from a human donor in good health. Sequencing was done on a sample of cultured T cells, either the whole culture or a sorted T cell fraction (not recorded which). Explained via the paper, the cell subset or site label denotes: Tr1-enriched cell product generated in vitro against host alloantigens. The sequence is built from TRBV9 and TRBJ2-3; 14 central nucleotides agree with TRBD2. The sequenced DNA: TGTGCCAGCAGCCCCGGACTAGCGGGAGGAGATACGCAGTATTTT. This translates into CASSPGLAGGDTQYF.